The present entry profiles one T cell receptor (beta chain) with its context. The target antigen is unknown. This record belongs to a study of T-cell memory formation after mild COVID-19. After 5'RACE with constant-segment primers, TCR alpha and TCR beta cDNA libraries carrying sample barcodes and UMIs were obtained. Via MiXCR, TCRdb re-called the 5' RACE reads, giving one row per CDR3 protein. The sample lists 250,000 or so distinct CDR3 sequences; more than 15% were seen once. CDR1 is LGHDT and CDR2 is YNNKEL in the germline V gene (reference sequence). After removal of 6 bases from V and 0 bases from J, the junction contained 3 bases not matched to a gene. The length of the CDR3 is 14 residues. The study's findings and limits: From day 15 to 85, contracting clones were balanced between CD4 and CD8, whereas later expanders leaned toward CD4+. Several responding clones turned up in pre-infection memory, indicating that cross-reactive memory may have taken part.

The TCR sequence derives from a man younger than 35 who had mild COVID-19 (a few samples of this study predate the infection). Cell type and time point are not known. This sequence joins TRBV3-1 and TRBJ2-7, with TRBD1 identical over 9 bases. The sample was PBMCs or a T cell subset sorted from them (not recorded which). The CDR3 DNA sequence: TGTGCCAGCAGAGCGACAGGGGGCTCCTACGAGCAGTACTTC. As protein: CASRATGGSYEQYF.